One and the same sample provided the 20 T cell receptor beta chains below, sequenced in a study of T cell responses to AZD1222 COVID-19 vaccine. Profiled with immunoSEQ multiplex PCR; TCRdb holds only in-frame clones, not every one. Among about 130,000 clones, roughly 90% were seen once, and the ten largest hold more than 4%. This sample comprised peripheral blood, obtained on day 0 of AZD1222 vaccination. The source is an adult in good health.

The chain couples TRBV5-1 to TRBJ1-2; 8 bases are a match to TRBD1. Germline CDR1 reads SGHRS; CDR2 reads YFSETQ. V shed 3 bases, J shed 8 bases, and the junction held 6 bases outside the gene matches. The CDR3 has 13 amino acids. The CDR3 sequence is CASSSGTGGGYTF. CDR3 DNA sequence: TGCGCCAGCAGCTCCGGGACAGGAGGGGGCTACACCTTC.

The chain's CDR3 is CASSLAGSSGNTIYF. The CDR3 DNA is TGCGCCAGCAGCTTGGCAGGGAGCTCTGGAAACACCATATATTTT. The chain recombines TRBV5-1 with TRBJ1-3; possibly TRBD1 for D (5 bases). The V end lost 0 bases, the J end lost 0 bases, and 7 bases lay between the germline ends. The CDR3 contains 15 residues. The germline gives CDR1 SGHRS, CDR2 YFSETQ.

This sequence joins TRBV4-2 and TRBJ2-1; D remains ambiguous. V lost 0 bases and J 4 bases, leaving 10 bases between the germline ends. The CDR3 totals 15 residues. CDR1 is LGHNA and CDR2 is YNFKEQ in the germline V gene. The CDR3 region is CASSQDRTEYNEQFF. DNA of the CDR3: TGTGCCAGCAGCCAAGATAGGACGGAATACAATGAGCAGTTCTTC.

The rearrangement joins TRBV5-4 to TRBJ1-1; D remains ambiguous. From germline, CDR1 is SGHNT and CDR2 YYREEE (reference sequence). The CDR3 is made up of 15 amino acids. V lost 0 bases, J lost 1 base, and 10 bases lay in between. CDR3 loop: CASSLAAGSNTEAFF. In DNA, the CDR3 is TGTGCCAGCAGCTTGGCCGCGGGATCGAACACTGAAGCTTTCTTT.

This clone appeared a single time. The CDR3 is CASSEKFYGYTF. The DNA for the CDR3 is TGTGCCAGCTCAGAAAAGTTCTATGGCTACACCTTC. The rearrangement uses TRBV18 and TRBJ1-2; D not certain. The CDR3 covers 12 residues. Germline V gene lookup returns CDR1 KGHSH and CDR2 LQKENI. V lost 5 bases, J lost 4 bases, and 8 bases lay in between.

This chain joins TRBV10-2 and TRBJ1-1; TRBD1 aligns across 9 bases. Unmatched junction bases numbered 5, after V lost 6 bases and J lost 0 bases. Germline-derived CDR1 and CDR2 are WSHSY and SAAADI. CDR3 size: 15 residues. CDR3 residues: CASRGDRVMNTEAFF. The CDR3 DNA is TGCGCCAGCAGGGGGGACAGGGTAATGAACACTGAAGCTTTCTTT.

This clone turned up a few times. This rearrangement joins TRBV7-2 to TRBJ2-3, with TRBD2 identical over 8 bases. The CDR3 contains 13 residues. With V trimmed by 3 bases and J by 4 bases, 0 bases remained unmatched. The germline CDR1 and CDR2 sequences are SGHTA and FQGNSA. In DNA, the CDR3 is TGTGCCAGCAGCTTGGGACTAGCAGATACGCAGTATTTT. Translation: CASSLGLADTQYF.

Details on this clone: Other DNA sequences in this sample translate to the same CDR3. The chain has TRBV7-3 and TRBJ2-5; D possibly matches TRBD1 or TRBD2 (6 bases each). Trimming removed 0 bases from V and 2 bases from J, with 7 bases in between. Germline V CDR1 and CDR2: SGHTA, FQGTGA. CDR3 length: 14 residues. The CDR3 loop is CASSLTGGQETQYF. The CDR3 DNA reads as TGTGCCAGCAGCTTAACAGGGGGGCAAGAGACCCAGTACTTC. Filled out from reference TRBV7-3 and TRBJ2-5, the complete variable domain reads GAGVSQTPSNKVTEKGKYVELRCDPISGHTALYWYRQSLGQGPEFLIYFQGTGAADDSGLPNDRFFAVRPEGSVSTLKIQRTERGDSAVYLCASSLTGGQETQYFGPGTRLLVL.

This chain links TRBV4-1 with TRBJ2-7, with D hard to call. Germline CDR1 is MGHRA and CDR2 is YSYEKL. Trimming shortened V by 1 base and J by 6 bases, and 10 bases separated the two germline ends. The CDR3 contains 13 residues. The CDR3 loop reads CASSQGVVPEQYF. CDR3 coding DNA: TGCGCCAGCAGCCAAGGGGTAGTGCCCGAGCAGTACTTC.

The chain has TRBV7-2 and TRBJ2-3; TRBD2 matches 10 bases. The CDR3 has 14 residues. Trimming took 5 bases from V and 5 from J; bases not matched to a gene: 4. CDR1 is SGHTA and CDR2 is FQGNSA in the germline V gene. This chain's CDR3 is CASSLGTSVDTQYF. CDR3 in DNA: TGTGCCAGCAGCCTCGGGACTAGCGTAGATACGCAGTATTTT.

This rearrangement joins TRBV11-2 to TRBJ2-1; the match to TRBD2 covers 8 bases. J lost 3 bases, V lost 4 bases, and 8 bases had no gene match. The germline V gene has CDR1 SGHAT and CDR2 FQNNGV. This CDR3 spans 16 amino acids. The CDR3 DNA follows: TGTGCCAGCAGCTCCCTCGCGGGGGGACGCTACAATGAGCAGTTCTTC. This translates into CASSSLAGGRYNEQFF.

The rearrangement joins TRBV5-6 to TRBJ1-1; D gene unclear. Germline V gene sequence: CDR1 SGHDT, CDR2 YYEEEE. Trimming took off 4 bases at V and 2 bases at J, with 9 bases between the two ends. There are 13 residues in the CDR3. The DNA of the CDR3 is TGTGCCAGCAGCCCAATCTCTAACACTGAAGCTTTCTTT. Amino acid sequence: CASSPISNTEAFF.

The chain couples TRBV28 to TRBJ1-1, with TRBD1 matching over 7 bases. The CDR3 is 15 amino acids. V trimming: 4 bases; J trimming: 0 bases; junction bases outside the gene matches: 5. Germline V gene lookup returns CDR1 MDHEN and CDR2 SYDVKM. The CDR3 sequence is CASSSTGLMNTEAFF. DNA of the CDR3: TGTGCCAGCAGTTCGACAGGGTTAATGAACACTGAAGCTTTCTTT.

The gene calls are TRBV2 and TRBJ2-1; D call uncertain. The V end was cut by 7 bases, the J end by 5 bases, with 15 bases between. Germline CDR1 SNHLY, CDR2 FYNNEI. The CDR3 runs to 14 residues. CDR3 amino acids: CASNELRHNNEQFF. For the CDR3, the DNA is TGTGCCAGCAATGAGTTAAGACATAACAATGAGCAGTTCTTC.

V and J are TRBV3-1 (or the pseudogene TRBV3-2) and TRBJ2-2; no clear D gene. The length of the CDR3 is 12 residues. Per the germline V gene, CDR1 is LGHDT and CDR2 is YNNKEL (reference sequence). With 4 bases removed from V and 6 bases from J, the gap between germline ends came to 6 bases. The CDR3 loop reads CASSPLAGELFF. DNA of the CDR3: TGTGCCAGCAGCCCCCTCGCCGGGGAGCTGTTTTTT.

The chain couples TRBV5-5 to TRBJ2-7, with D hard to call. Trimming shortened V by 3 bases and J by 0 bases, and 10 bases separated the two germline ends. Germline loops: CDR1 SGHKS, CDR2 YYEKEE (reference sequence). This CDR3 comprises 14 residues. The DNA of the CDR3 is TGTGCCAGCAGCTCCGACACCCGCTCCTACGAGCAGTACTTC. Protein: CASSSDTRSYEQYF.

The chain recombines TRBV7-9 with TRBJ1-3; D is ambiguous. Trimming shortened V by 5 bases and J by 3 bases, and 8 bases separated the two germline ends. The germline gives CDR1 SEHNR, CDR2 FQNEAQ (reference sequence). The CDR3 length is 13 residues. The CDR3 region has the DNA TGTGCCAGCAGCGAAAGCGGTGGAAACACCATATATTTT. Translating gives CASSESGGNTIYF.

The gene calls are TRBV2 and TRBJ2-2; D ambiguous. Germline CDR1 reads SNHLY; CDR2 reads FYNNEI. The CDR3 extends over 14 amino acids. The germline V and J ends were trimmed by 6 bases and 1 base, with 9 bases remaining between them. CDR3 amino acids: CASRSWVNTGELFF. CDR3 sequence (DNA): TGTGCCAGCAGGAGCTGGGTGAACACCGGGGAGCTGTTTTTT.

The V call is TRBV27, the J call TRBJ1-4; no clear D. CDR1 MNHEY and CDR2 SMNVEV come from the germline V gene (reference sequence). Trimming stripped 7 bases from V and 2 bases from J, with 8 bases between. This CDR3 is 13 amino acids long. The CDR3 here is CASTWRTNEKLFF. CDR3 coding DNA: TGTGCCAGCACGTGGAGGACTAATGAAAAACTGTTTTTT.

The V and J genes are TRBV6-5 and TRBJ2-7; 10 bases match TRBD2. The CDR3 spans 15 residues. J lost 4 bases, V lost 5 bases, and 8 bases had no gene match. Germline lookup yields CDR1 MNHEY and CDR2 SVGAGI. CDR3 bases: TGTGCCAGCAGTAGGAGCGGGAGGGCCTTGTACGAGCAGTACTTC. As protein: CASSRSGRALYEQYF.